A single sample is the source of the 14 T cell receptor beta chains below, sequenced in a study of shared clonotypes between healthy human individuals. Clones were read by immunoSEQ multiplex PCR, and TCRdb kept only the in-frame ones, dropping some. The sample lists about 110,000 clones, roughly 70% occurring once. The sample consisted of memory CD8+ T cells sorted from blood. The subset is: CD45RO+ cells pooled with CCR7-negative TemRA cells. The source is a young woman in good health.

This chain connects TRBV7-8 to TRBJ1-5; D is possibly TRBD1 (5 bases). Between the trimmed V and J ends, which lost 2 bases and 9 bases, there was a span of 23 bases. Germline CDR1 and CDR2: SGHVS and FQNEAQ. This CDR3 spans 17 amino acids. For the CDR3, the DNA is TGTGCCAGCAGCTTACGTCCGGACACTTCAGATTTGCGGCCCCAGCATTTT. Translated, it gives CASSLRPDTSDLRPQHF.

The genes are TRBV5-1 and TRBJ1-1; a possible D gene is TRBD1 (6 bases). The CDR3 loop spans 14 amino acids. V was pared by 4 bases and J by 6 bases, with 16 bases between. Per the germline V gene, CDR1 is SGHRS and CDR2 is YFSETQ. The CDR3 nucleotides read TGCGCCAGCAGCCTGGGCGGGGGGCGAGCTGAAGCTTTCTTT. Protein sequence: CASSLGGGRAEAFF.

The chain uses TRBV4-1 and TRBJ1-4; perhaps TRBD1 as D (5 bases). With 0 bases removed from V and 11 bases from J, the gap between germline ends came to 16 bases. Germline values: CDR1 MGHRA, CDR2 YSYEKL. This CDR3 region has 15 residues. The CDR3 bases are TGCGCCAGCAGCCAAGAAGGCGCAAGGGGCGCGAAACTGTTTTTT. Its protein product is CASSQEGARGAKLFF.

This chain connects TRBV4-2 to TRBJ2-1; 9 nucleotides agree with TRBD2. Germline loops: CDR1 LGHNA, CDR2 YNFKEQ. V lost 0 bases and J lost 4; bases outside the gene matches: 1. This CDR3 comprises 15 residues. The CDR3 sequence: CASSQEREGYNEQFF. As DNA, the CDR3 is TGTGCCAGCAGCCAAGAGCGGGAGGGGTACAATGAGCAGTTCTTC.

Many counts were recorded for this clone. This chain connects TRBV14 to TRBJ1-5; the D is unclear. V was pared by 4 bases and J by 0 bases, with 10 bases between. Germline lookup yields CDR1 SGHDN and CDR2 FVKESK. CDR3 length equals 15 residues. The CDR3 coding sequence is TGTGCCAGCAGCCCAGCAGAAGATAGCAATCAGCCCCAGCATTTT. Residues: CASSPAEDSNQPQHF.

This rearrangement joins TRBV11-2 to TRBJ2-5, with a weak D call TRBD2 (5 bases). CDR3 length equals 14 residues. The germline CDR1 and CDR2 sequences are SGHAT and FQNNGV. Trimming removed 4 bases from V and 5 bases from J, with 14 bases in between. CDR3 protein: CASSSRSGLETQYF. The CDR3 DNA reads as TGTGCCAGCAGCTCCAGAAGCGGCCTGGAGACCCAGTACTTC.

V gene TRBV28 combines with J gene TRBJ1-5, with 7 positions matching TRBD1. Germline V gene lookup returns CDR1 MDHEN and CDR2 SYDVKM. This CDR3 has 13 amino acids. The J segment lost 6 bases and the V segment lost 7 bases, leaving 6 bases of the junction unmatched. CDR3 sequence reads: CASMDRQGQPQHF. CDR3 bases: TGTGCCAGCATGGACAGGCAAGGTCAGCCCCAGCATTTT.

The chain carries TRBV2 and TRBJ2-7, with D tentatively TRBD2 (6 bases). Trimming shortened V by 6 bases and J by 2 bases, and 17 bases separated the two germline ends. Germline V gene lookup returns CDR1 SNHLY and CDR2 FYNNEI. This CDR3 is built from 15 residues. CDR3 sequence (DNA): TGTGCCAGCAGGGAGGGACGGAGGATACCCTACGAGCAGTACTTC. This translates into CASREGRRIPYEQYF.

This clone turned up a few times. This sequence joins TRBV30 and TRBJ2-4; 12 bases agree with TRBD1. The germline gives CDR1 GTSNPN, CDR2 SVGIG (reference sequence). The CDR3 spans 16 residues. J lost 0 bases, V lost 3 bases, and 3 bases had no gene match. CDR3 loop: CAWRGQGALAKNIQYF. CDR3 DNA: TGTGCCTGGAGGGGACAGGGGGCTCTAGCCAAAAACATTCAGTACTTC.

This clone showed up many times. The chain joins TRBV28 to TRBJ1-5, with D unresolved. This CDR3 has 15 residues. V dropped 2 bases and J dropped 7 bases, with 15 bases sitting between them. Germline V lookup: CDR1 MDHEN, CDR2 SYDVKM. The CDR3 spells CASSLLEGEVQPQHF. CDR3 sequence (DNA): TGTGCCAGCAGTTTACTCGAGGGCGAGGTACAGCCCCAGCATTTT.

The chain has TRBV12-2 and TRBJ2-7; the D call in the table, TRBD2, was not verified against the DNA. TRBV12-2 is designated a pseudogene. The CDR3 consists of 19 residues. CDR3 in DNA: TGTGCAAGTCGCTTCCCTACGGGACTAGCGGGAGGGGACTCCTACGAGCAGTACTTC. This sequence encodes CASRFPTGLAGGDSYEQYF.

This chain connects TRBV4-1 to TRBJ2-7; 7 bases are shared with TRBD2. J gave up 4 bases and V 0 bases, and 12 bases lay outside the gene matches. This CDR3 spans 17 amino acids. Germline-derived CDR1 and CDR2 are MGHRA and YSYEKL. The CDR3 region has the DNA TGCGCCAGCAGCCAAGATCCTTGGGGGAGGGCCGATTACGAGCAGTACTTC. Translating gives CASSQDPWGRADYEQYF.

The CDR3 nucleotides are TGTGCCAGCAGCCGGGACAGGGGTTACACTGAAGCTTTCTTT. Amino acid sequence: CASSRDRGYTEAFF. The rearrangement joins TRBV25-1 to TRBJ1-1, with 10 bases that match TRBD1. After removal of 6 bases from V and 3 bases from J, the junction contained 4 bases not matched to a gene. Germline V lookup: CDR1 MGHDK, CDR2 SYGVNS. This CDR3 has 14 residues.

This chain joins TRBV7-9 and TRBJ2-3; D is unresolved. V lost 2 bases and J lost 4, with 4 bases in between. Germline V gene lookup returns CDR1 SEHNR and CDR2 FQNEAQ (reference sequence). This CDR3 contains 12 residues. The CDR3 is CASSLSSDTQYF. The CDR3 nucleotides are TGTGCCAGCAGCTTATCATCAGATACGCAGTATTTT.